These 22 T cell receptor beta chains share one sample of origin, sequenced in a study of T cell responses to AZD1222 COVID-19 vaccine. Profiling relied on immunoSEQ multiplex PCR, and the TCRdb table lists in-frame clones only, not all of them. The sample gives some 90,000 clones, about 85% of which show up once; less than 1.6% is in the top ten. The material sequenced was peripheral blood, taken on day 0 of AZD1222 vaccination. These receptors all stem from an adult in good health.

In DNA form, the CDR3 reads TGCGCCAGCAGCTTCTCCGGGACTAGCGGACAAGAGACCCAGTACTTC. Its protein is CASSFSGTSGQETQYF. The genes are TRBV5-1 and TRBJ2-5, with 11 bases that match TRBD2. V gave up 2 bases and J gave up 2 bases; unmatched junction bases: 5. The CDR3 has 16 amino acids. Germline values: CDR1 SGHRS, CDR2 YFSETQ.

The chain recombines TRBV7-3 with TRBJ2-3; D remains ambiguous. This CDR3 region has 13 residues. The germline V and J ends were trimmed by 0 bases and 5 bases, with 6 bases remaining between them. From germline, CDR1 is SGHTA and CDR2 FQGTGA. CDR3 protein: CASSLTTVDTQYF. In nucleotides, the CDR3 is TGTGCCAGCAGCTTAACGACCGTAGATACGCAGTATTTT.

The chain couples TRBV6-4 to TRBJ2-7; TRBD2 aligns across 12 bases. CDR1 and CDR2 from the germline V gene are MRHNA and SNTAGT. The CDR3 covers 14 residues. Trimming removed 8 bases from V and 6 bases from J; junction bases left unmatched: 8. This CDR3 reads CASPPRLAGAEQYF. The CDR3 DNA follows: TGTGCCAGCCCTCCGAGACTAGCGGGAGCCGAGCAGTACTTC.

The gene calls are TRBV5-1 and TRBJ2-7, with a weak D call TRBD1 (6 bases). V lost 0 bases and J lost 6, with 16 bases in between. Germline V gene data show CDR1 as SGHRS and CDR2 as YFSETQ. The length of the CDR3 is 15 residues. The CDR3 sequence is CASSLGGTGSLEQYF. The CDR3 DNA is TGCGCCAGCAGCTTGGGAGGCACAGGGTCTCTCGAGCAGTACTTC.

The chain links TRBV27 to TRBJ2-1; TRBD2 aligns across 14 bases. This CDR3 contains 17 residues. The V segment lost 5 bases and the J segment 2 bases; nucleotides outside the gene matches: 5. CDR1 MNHEY and CDR2 SMNVEV come from the germline V gene (reference sequence). CDR3 residues: CASSLGTSGSTYNEQFF. The CDR3 DNA reads as TGTGCCAGCAGTCTAGGGACTAGCGGGAGCACCTACAATGAGCAGTTCTTC.

The CDR3 region is CASSPSRGSRTEAFF. The DNA of the CDR3 is TGTGCCAGCAGCCCCTCCCGCGGTAGTCGCACTGAAGCTTTCTTT. The chain carries TRBV7-9 and TRBJ1-1, with D unresolved. Germline values: CDR1 SEHNR, CDR2 FQNEAQ (reference sequence). CDR3 length: 15 residues. Trimming pared 5 bases from V and 4 bases from J, leaving 17 bases between.

The chain employs TRBV20-1 and TRBJ1-1, with 7 bases lining up with TRBD1. The germline CDR1 and CDR2 sequences are DFQATT and SNEGSKA (reference sequence). The CDR3 covers 15 residues. Trimming removed 3 bases from V and 2 bases from J; junction bases left unmatched: 9. CDR3 sequence: CSASEGANLNTEAFF. In DNA, the CDR3 is TGCAGTGCTAGTGAGGGGGCCAACCTAAACACTGAAGCTTTCTTT.

The rearrangement uses TRBV18 and TRBJ1-2; the match to TRBD1 covers 9 bases. CDR3 size: 13 residues. The ends lost 2 bases at V and 8 bases at J; junction bases unmatched: 3. Germline lookup yields CDR1 KGHSH and CDR2 LQKENI. This CDR3 is CASSPGQGLGYTF. The CDR3 DNA sequence: TGTGCCAGCTCACCAGGACAGGGGCTAGGCTACACCTTC.

The chain uses TRBV7-9 and TRBJ1-2, with 8 nucleotides matching TRBD1. The ends lost 2 bases at V and 6 bases at J; junction bases unmatched: 8. Germline V gives CDR1 SEHNR, CDR2 FQNEAQ (reference sequence). The CDR3 is made up of 15 amino acids. CDR3 nucleotides: TGTGCCAGCAGCTTAATAAGACAGGGGTTGGATGGCTACACCTTC. Encoded protein: CASSLIRQGLDGYTF. Looking up the rest from reference TRBV7-9 and TRBJ1-2 gives the full variable domain: DTGVSQNPRHKITKRGQNVTFRCDPISEHNRLYWYRQTLGQGPEFLTYFQNEAQLEKSRLLSDRFSAERPKGSFSTLEIQRTEQGDSAMYLCASSLIRQGLDGYTFGSGTRLTVV.

This clone came up once. The chain recombines TRBV18 with TRBJ1-6; D is possibly TRBD1 (6 bases). The V end was cut by 3 bases, the J end by 3 bases, with 12 bases between. Germline lookup yields CDR1 KGHSH and CDR2 LQKENI. This CDR3 comprises 16 residues. The CDR3 sequence is CASSPPNRDYNSPLHF. The CDR3 DNA follows: TGTGCCAGCTCACCGCCGAACAGGGACTATAATTCACCCCTCCACTTT.

This rearrangement joins TRBV7-2 to TRBJ2-1; D not certain. The V and J ends lost 7 bases and 6 bases respectively, with 19 bases between them. The CDR3 runs to 15 residues. Germline values: CDR1 SGHTA, CDR2 FQGNSA. CDR3 sequence: CASNLFSEAINEQFF. The CDR3 bases are TGTGCCAGCAACCTTTTTTCCGAGGCCATCAATGAGCAGTTCTTC.

J is TRBJ1-4 and V is TRBV19; TRBD1 might be the D (5 bases). From germline, CDR1 is LNHDA and CDR2 SQIVND (reference sequence). The germline V and J ends were trimmed by 1 base and 4 bases, with 7 bases remaining between them. The CDR3 sequence is 14 residues long. CDR3 in amino acids: CASSIGQINEKLFF. CDR3 coding DNA: TGTGCCAGTAGTATAGGACAGATTAATGAAAAACTGTTTTTT.

The genes are TRBV9 and TRBJ1-3; weak D call: TRBD1 (6 bases). V was cut by 0 bases and J by 1 base, with 8 bases left in between. Germline V gives CDR1 SGDLS, CDR2 YYNGEE. CDR3 length: 15 residues. For the CDR3, the DNA is TGTGCCAGCAGCGTAGGAGACAGGTCTGGAAACACCATATATTTT. This translates into CASSVGDRSGNTIYF.

The table lists this clone with a count of one. The rearrangement joins TRBV7-2 to TRBJ1-3; TRBD1 matches 8 bases. With V trimmed by 2 bases and J by 0 bases, 9 bases remained unmatched. Germline V lookup: CDR1 SGHTA, CDR2 FQGNSA. The CDR3 consists of 18 residues. The CDR3 DNA sequence: TGTGCCAGCAGCTTATATCGGCAGGGGGCATCCTCTGGAAACACCATATATTTT. The encoded protein is CASSLYRQGASSGNTIYF.

This clone occurred a few times. The V and J genes are TRBV5-1 and TRBJ2-1; no firm D call. This CDR3 comprises 14 residues. Germline lookup yields CDR1 SGHRS and CDR2 YFSETQ. Trimming shortened V by 4 bases and J by 4 bases, and 12 bases separated the two germline ends. The CDR3 region is CASSAGGEYNEQFF. The CDR3 coding sequence is TGCGCCAGCAGCGCTGGTGGGGAATACAATGAGCAGTTCTTC.

The rearrangement uses TRBV19 and TRBJ1-5; D possibly corresponds to TRBD1 (5 bases). The CDR3 sequence is 10 residues long. Per the germline V gene, CDR1 is LNHDA and CDR2 is SQIVND (reference sequence). Trimming removed 11 bases from V and 5 bases from J, with 7 bases in between. DNA of the CDR3: TGTGCCTGGGGCGATCAGCCCCAGCATTTT. Residues: CAWGDQPQHF.

V and J are TRBV2 and TRBJ1-5; a weak D match, TRBD1 (5 bases). The CDR3 has 14 residues. V dropped 1 base and J dropped 9 bases, with 13 bases sitting between them. Germline V CDR1 and CDR2: SNHLY, FYNNEI. CDR3: CASSEGGTGRPQHF. For the CDR3, the DNA is TGTGCCAGCAGTGAAGGGGGGACGGGGCGGCCCCAGCATTTT.

The V and J genes are TRBV6-5 and TRBJ2-1; TRBD1 matches 8 bases. This CDR3 region has 16 residues. The V gene end was trimmed by 4 bases and the J gene end by 5 bases; junction bases not matched to a gene: 10. The germline gives CDR1 MNHEY, CDR2 SVGAGI. The CDR3 region has the DNA TGTGCCAGCAGTTCTCCCGACAGGGGTACAAACAATGAGCAGTTCTTC. Translated, it gives CASSSPDRGTNNEQFF.

The gene calls are TRBV7-2 and TRBJ2-7, with 10 bases lining up with TRBD2. J was trimmed by 0 bases and V by 1 base; bases with no gene match: 6. The germline gives CDR1 SGHTA, CDR2 FQGNSA. This CDR3 spans 17 amino acids. CDR3 bases: TGTGCCAGCAGCTTAGGACTAGCGGGTTCTAGCTCCTACGAGCAGTACTTC. Its protein is CASSLGLAGSSSYEQYF.

This clone showed up just once. The V call is TRBV9, the J call TRBJ2-7, with 8 nucleotides matching TRBD1. The CDR3 is 15 amino acids. The germline V gene encodes CDR1 SGDLS and CDR2 YYNGEE. V lost 2 bases to trimming and J lost 2 bases; unmatched junction nucleotides: 6. As DNA, the CDR3 is TGTGCCAGCAGCGTCGGACAGGGCGGTCCCTACGAGCAGTACTTC. This encodes CASSVGQGGPYEQYF.

The genes are TRBV6-6 and TRBJ1-5; no firm D call. The germline CDR1 and CDR2 sequences are MNHNY and SVGAGI (reference sequence). The CDR3 has 16 residues. Trimming left V 5 bases short and J 1 base short, with 15 bases between. The CDR3 DNA is TGTGCCAGCAGTACCGTGGAGAAAGGGAGCAATCAGCCCCAGCATTTT. Amino acids: CASSTVEKGSNQPQHF.

This clone was counted only a few times. The chain couples TRBV3-1 (or the pseudogene TRBV3-2) to TRBJ2-7, with 9 bases identical to TRBD2. This CDR3 has 17 residues. Germline loops: CDR1 LGHDT, CDR2 YNNKEL (reference sequence). V lost 3 bases, J lost 2 bases, and 11 bases stayed unmatched. In nucleotides, the CDR3 is TGTGCCAGCAGCCAGTCCTTCTCCGGGACTAGCCCCTACGAGCAGTACTTC. This translates into CASSQSFSGTSPYEQYF.